These 24 T cell receptor beta chains originate from one sample sequenced in a study of OX40 agonist ivuxolimab in advanced cancers. Sequencing was performed with immunoSEQ multiplex PCR; in TCRdb, only in-frame clones are kept and a portion is missing. The sample records tens of thousands of clones, roughly 83% being singletons. The specimen was CD4+ or CD8+ T cells sorted from blood, collected in a trial of the OX40 agonist ivuxolimab. The origin of the receptors is an adult with an advanced solid tumor such as melanoma, head and neck, liver or kidney cancer.

In its sample, this clone was seen a few times. The J gene is TRBJ2-1, the V gene TRBV11-2; a possible D gene is TRBD2 (6 bases). The CDR3 has 12 residues. The germline CDR1 and CDR2 sequences are SGHAT and FQNNGV. V was trimmed by 3 bases and J by 10 bases, leaving 10 bases between them. CDR3 DNA sequence: TGTGCCAGCAGCTTGGACTACGGGGAGCAGTTCTTC. Residues: CASSLDYGEQFF.

The V call is TRBV11-2, the J call TRBJ2-3; maybe TRBD1 (6 bases). CDR3 length: 12 residues. The germline CDR1 and CDR2 sequences are SGHAT and FQNNGV. V lost 8 bases to trimming and J lost 5 bases, with 11 bases between them. The CDR3 sequence is CASAGVKDTQYF. The DNA of the CDR3 is TGTGCCAGCGCAGGGGTTAAAGATACGCAGTATTTT.

This clone showed up just once. J is TRBJ2-3 and V is TRBV7-9; 12 nucleotides agree with TRBD2. Trimming at V came to 5 bases and at J to 4 bases, leaving 7 bases not matched to a gene. The CDR3 has 16 amino acids. Per germline, CDR1 SEHNR and CDR2 FQNEAQ (reference sequence). For the CDR3, the DNA is TGTGCCAGCAGCCCAATAGCTAGCGGGAGGGCAGATACGCAGTATTTT. The encoded protein is CASSPIASGRADTQYF.

The chain recombines TRBV27 with TRBJ2-7; 7 bases fit TRBD1. This CDR3 is 14 amino acids long. Trimming took 5 bases from V and 1 from J; bases not matched to a gene: 5. Germline V CDR1 and CDR2: MNHEY, SMNVEV (reference sequence). The CDR3 coding sequence is TGTGCCAGCAGTCTCGGGACAGCTTCCTACGAGCAGTACTTC. Translated, it gives CASSLGTASYEQYF.

J is TRBJ1-2 and V is TRBV7-2, with 7 positions matching TRBD1. Germline CDR1 SGHTA, CDR2 FQGNSA. With V trimmed by 1 base and J by 4 bases, 0 bases remained unmatched. CDR3 size: 13 residues. In DNA, the CDR3 is TGTGCCAGCAGCTTAGGGACAGGCTATGGCTACACCTTC. It specifies CASSLGTGYGYTF. The full variable domain, in which reference TRBV7-2 and TRBJ1-2 provide the parts outside the CDR3, is GAGVSQSPSNKVTEKGKDVELRCDPISGHTALYWYRQSLGQGLEFLIYFQGNSAPDKSGLPSDRFSAERTGGSVSTLTIQRTQQEDSAVYLCASSLGTGYGYTFGSGTRLTVV.

The chain combines TRBV7-6 with TRBJ1-5, with a tentative D call TRBD1 (5 bases). The length of the CDR3 is 16 residues. Germline V CDR1 and CDR2: SGHVS, FNYEAQ. V was pared by 2 bases and J by 3 bases, with 14 bases between. The CDR3 loop reads CASSLWGRFSNQPQHF. CDR3 bases: TGTGCCAGCAGCTTATGGGGCAGGTTCTCCAATCAGCCCCAGCATTTT.

The J gene is TRBJ2-2, the V gene TRBV4-1; 9 bases match TRBD2. The CDR3 runs to 17 residues. Germline-derived CDR1 and CDR2 are MGHRA and YSYEKL. V dropped 0 bases and J dropped 4; count of bases not matched to a gene: 6. DNA for the CDR3: TGCGCCAGCAGCCAAGATCGGGCTAGCGGGACCACCGGGGAGCTGTTTTTT. Its protein is CASSQDRASGTTGELFF.

The chain combines TRBV4-1 with TRBJ2-5; D possibly matches TRBD1 or TRBD2 (6 bases each). The CDR3 contains 14 residues. V lost 6 bases and J lost 5, with 16 bases in between. Germline lookup yields CDR1 MGHRA and CDR2 YSYEKL. CDR3 nucleotides: TGCGCCAGCAGTTACCGGGGGCGGCTTGAGACCCAGTACTTC. Its translation is CASSYRGRLETQYF.

This clone appeared a single time. The chain carries TRBV11-2 and TRBJ1-1; unclear D gene. This CDR3 contains 13 residues. CDR1 and CDR2 from the germline V gene are SGHAT and FQNNGV. Trimming took 2 bases from V and 11 from J, leaving 15 bases between them. DNA for the CDR3: TGTGCCAGCAGCTTAATTGTTTCCCTGGGGGCTTTCTTT. Its protein product is CASSLIVSLGAFF.

The chain carries TRBV5-6 and TRBJ2-2, with a possible D match to TRBD2 (5 bases). The germline V gene encodes CDR1 SGHDT and CDR2 YYEEEE. The CDR3 length is 14 residues. Deletions cut 4 bases from V and 6 bases from J, with 13 bases between. The CDR3 is CASSPGEKAGELFF. The CDR3 region has the DNA TGTGCCAGCAGCCCCGGGGAGAAGGCCGGGGAGCTGTTTTTT.

The chain combines TRBV13 with TRBJ2-2; D unresolved. The CDR3 loop spans 14 amino acids. Trimming cost V 2 bases and J 8 bases, with 12 bases left between them. CDR1 is PRHDT, CDR2 FYEKMQ, per germline (reference sequence). The CDR3 region has the DNA TGTGCCAGCAGCTTACGGGCTATGGGTGGGGAGCTGTTTTTT. This translates into CASSLRAMGGELFF.

The V and J genes are TRBV5-1 and TRBJ1-1, with 9 bases aligning to TRBD1. V lost 1 base to trimming and J lost 2 bases; unmatched junction nucleotides: 6. CDR1 is SGHRS and CDR2 is YFSETQ in the germline V gene. The CDR3 runs 16 residues. The CDR3 DNA is TGCGCCAGCAGCTTGTCGGTGGGACAGGGTAACACTGAAGCTTTCTTT. Protein sequence: CASSLSVGQGNTEAFF.

The table lists this clone with a count of one. The rearrangement uses TRBV7-5 and TRBJ2-7; TRBD2 is the table's D call, not checked against the DNA. TRBV7-5 is classified as a pseudogene. The CDR3 contains 16 residues. CDR3 in amino acids: CVRSLEILAVGDEQYF. Written as DNA, the CDR3 is TGTGTCAGAAGCTTAGAAATACTAGCGGTTGGAGACGAGCAGTACTTC.

The rearrangement links TRBV2 to TRBJ1-6; TRBD1 matches 8 bases. The length of the CDR3 is 16 residues. V gave up 7 bases and J gave up 10 bases; unmatched junction bases: 15. Germline CDR1 and CDR2: SNHLY and FYNNEI. CDR3 DNA: TGTGCCAGCATCGGGGGGCGGGACAGGAGCCGCTCACCCCTCCACTTT. Translating it yields CASIGGRDRSRSPLHF.

Only one count was recorded for this clone. The chain joins TRBV2 to TRBJ2-5; D unresolved. V was trimmed by 5 bases and J by 5 bases, leaving 21 bases between them. This CDR3 has 16 residues. Germline CDR1 and CDR2: SNHLY and FYNNEI. CDR3 region: CASSRAATLTSETQYF. The CDR3 DNA is TGTGCCAGCAGTCGCGCGGCGACTCTCACTTCGGAGACCCAGTACTTC.

The chain couples TRBV27 to TRBJ1-3; a weak D match, TRBD1 (6 bases). In germline, CDR1 is MNHEY, CDR2 SMNVEV (reference sequence). The CDR3 has 15 residues. Trimming removed 5 bases at V and 0 bases at J, with 11 bases between. CDR3 sequence reads: CASSLTGNSGNTIYF. CDR3 DNA sequence: TGTGCCAGCAGTCTAACAGGGAACTCTGGAAACACCATATATTTT.

V is TRBV2 and J is TRBJ1-2; a weak D match, TRBD1 (6 bases). The V gene lost 9 bases and the J gene lost 5 bases, with 13 bases spanning the gap. The CDR3 length is 12 residues. The germline gives CDR1 SNHLY, CDR2 FYNNEI. The CDR3 region is CASIQGEYGYTF. DNA for the CDR3: TGTGCCAGTATACAGGGCGAATATGGCTACACCTTC.

V usage is TRBV2 and J usage is TRBJ1-5, with a possible D match to TRBD1 (5 bases). The V end lost 6 bases, the J end lost 0 bases, and 12 bases lay between the germline ends. There are 15 residues in the CDR3. Per germline, CDR1 SNHLY and CDR2 FYNNEI. The CDR3 protein is CASRVDSFSNQPQHF. CDR3 in DNA: TGTGCCAGCAGGGTCGACAGTTTTAGCAATCAGCCCCAGCATTTT.

This clone was seen just once. V gene TRBV7-8 combines with J gene TRBJ2-5; tentative D call: TRBD2 (5 bases). The CDR3 sequence is 15 residues long. V dropped 2 bases and J dropped 5 bases, with 15 bases sitting between them. The germline V gene has CDR1 SGHVS and CDR2 FQNEAQ. This chain's CDR3 is CASSLRAAPGETQYF. CDR3 nucleotides: TGTGCCAGCAGCTTACGGGCAGCCCCGGGGGAGACCCAGTACTTC. The full variable domain, rest sourced from reference TRBV7-8 and TRBJ2-5, is GAGVSQSPRYKVAKRGQDVALRCDPISGHVSLFWYQQALGQGPEFLTYFQNEAQLDKSGLPSDRFFAERPEGSVSTLKIQRTQQEDSAVYLCASSLRAAPGETQYFGPGTRLLVL.

The chain joins TRBV21-1 to TRBJ2-7; the table's D gene call, TRBD2, was not cross checked with the DNA. TRBV21-1 is a pseudogene locus. This CDR3 has 16 amino acids. The chain's CDR3 is CASSQETSGAPYEQYF. DNA of the CDR3: TGTGCCAGCAGCCAGGAGACTAGCGGGGCGCCCTACGAGCAGTACTTC.

The chain employs TRBV10-1 and TRBJ1-1; D uncertain. This CDR3 comprises 14 residues. Per the germline V gene, CDR1 is WNHNN and CDR2 is SYGVQD (reference sequence). Trimming cost V 3 bases and J 0 bases, with 8 bases left between them. Here the CDR3 reads CASSDPGMNTEAFF. In DNA, the CDR3 is TGCGCCAGCAGTGACCCAGGAATGAACACTGAAGCTTTCTTT.

This chain uses TRBV6-6 with TRBJ2-5; D unclear. CDR3 length: 13 residues. Germline V CDR1 and CDR2: MNHNY, SVGAGI (reference sequence). Trimming left V 0 bases short and J 5 bases short, with 7 bases between. As DNA, the CDR3 is TGTGCCAGCAGTTACTCTGGGCTGGAGACCCAGTACTTC. As protein: CASSYSGLETQYF.

V gene TRBV7-3 combines with J gene TRBJ2-1; D is uncertain. From germline, CDR1 is SGHTA and CDR2 FQGTGA. The V and J ends lost 5 bases and 5 bases respectively, with 16 bases between them. This CDR3 has 15 amino acids. The CDR3 is CASSAPESPNNEQFF. CDR3 in DNA: TGTGCCAGCAGCGCCCCAGAATCCCCAAACAATGAGCAGTTCTTC.

The J gene is TRBJ2-1, the V gene TRBV7-9; no definite D call. CDR1 and CDR2 from the germline V gene are SEHNR and FQNEAQ (reference sequence). The length of the CDR3 is 12 residues. Trimming took 5 bases from V and 6 from J, leaving 8 bases between them. CDR3 coding DNA: TGTGCCAGCAGCAAAGGCCCCAATGAGCAGTTCTTC. Protein sequence: CASSKGPNEQFF.